The present TCR beta chain was sequenced within a study of blood T cell repertoires in COVID-19. Background on the study: Acute and convalescent COVID-19 samples came from the United States, Italy and Spain. Sources were T cells, B-cell-depleted T cells, or PBMCs; the material itself was cDNA or gDNA.

Trimming took 6 bases from V and 0 from J; bases not matched to a gene: 9. The CDR3 consists of 18 residues. Germline V lookup: CDR1 LNHDA, CDR2 SQIVND (reference sequence). Source study methods: From reference gene primer amplification, estimates of nucleated cell counts were derived. TCRdb keeps only in-frame clones here, not all; method: immunoSEQ multiplex PCR. V and J calls and clone size are those listed in that table; D and trimming were worked out from the DNA. The repertoire holds 200,000 to 300,000 clones, with 88% as singletons. This clone has only one observation. The sequence was obtained from a woman aged 25 to 39 with acute or convalescent COVID-19. The chain recombines TRBV19 with TRBJ2-2; 11 positions agree with TRBD1. The sample taken for sequencing was peripheral blood. The CDR3 DNA sequence: TGTGCCAGTAGAGAACGCGGGACAGGGGGAGCGAACACCGGGGAGCTGTTTTTT. Protein: CASRERGTGGANTGELFF.